The 13 T cell receptor beta chains reported below all come from one sample, sequenced in a study of blood T cell repertoires in COVID-19. Using immunoSEQ multiplex PCR, the repertoire was profiled, and TCRdb retains in-frame clones only, with some absent. The sample consists of just over 250,000 clones, roughly 90% of them appearing once. Sequenced material: peripheral blood. Every receptor here comes from a man in his 60s who had recovered from COVID-19.

CDR3 in DNA: TGTGCTAGTGGTTTGGTACAGGATCTATCCTACGAGCAGTACTTC. Translated: CASGLVQDLSYEQYF. This chain joins TRBV12-5 and TRBJ2-7, with D possibly matching TRBD1 (5 bases). The CDR3 contains 15 residues. V shed 0 bases and J shed 1 base, with 10 bases lying between them. Germline-derived CDR1 and CDR2 are LGHNT and FRNRAP.

The rearrangement links TRBV18 to TRBJ1-1; D possibly corresponds to TRBD1 (5 bases). Between the trimmed V and J ends, which lost 6 bases and 0 bases, there was a span of 8 bases. The CDR3 has 13 residues. Per the germline V gene, CDR1 is KGHSH and CDR2 is LQKENI. CDR3 in amino acids: CASSEGVNTEAFF. For the CDR3, the DNA is TGTGCCAGCTCGGAAGGGGTGAACACTGAAGCTTTCTTT.

This rearrangement joins TRBV9 to TRBJ1-1; D not certain. Trimming shortened V by 3 bases and J by 4 bases, and 16 bases separated the two germline ends. CDR3 length: 15 residues. CDR1 SGDLS and CDR2 YYNGEE come from the germline V gene. CDR3 sequence: CASSADVAPGTEAFF. For the CDR3, the DNA is TGTGCCAGCAGCGCCGACGTGGCGCCGGGCACTGAAGCTTTCTTT.

This clone was seen a few times. V gene TRBV7-8 combines with J gene TRBJ2-7, with 8 bases that match TRBD2. Per the germline V gene, CDR1 is SGHVS and CDR2 is FQNEAQ. CDR3 length equals 14 residues. V was clipped by 5 bases and J by 2 bases; unmatched bases: 5. The chain's CDR3 is CASSHSGATYEQYF. The DNA of the CDR3 is TGTGCCAGCAGCCATAGCGGGGCGACCTACGAGCAGTACTTC. Filled out from reference TRBV7-8 and TRBJ2-7, the complete variable domain reads GAGVSQSPRYKVAKRGQDVALRCDPISGHVSLFWYQQALGQGPEFLTYFQNEAQLDKSGLPSDRFFAERPEGSVSTLKIQRTQQEDSAVYLCASSHSGATYEQYFGPGTRLTVT.

V is TRBV6-5 and J is TRBJ2-7; 8 bases are a match to TRBD1. This CDR3 has 15 amino acids. V was clipped by 6 bases and J by 1 base; unmatched bases: 8. CDR1 and CDR2 from the germline V gene are MNHEY and SVGAGI. CDR3 sequence (DNA): TGTGCCAGCAGCCCCAGGACAGGGATATCCTACGAGCAGTACTTC. Encoded protein: CASSPRTGISYEQYF.

This clone was seen once. DNA for the CDR3: TGTGCCAGCAGGGGGCAGGGTTATGGCTACACCTTC. Protein product: CASRGQGYGYTF. The chain uses TRBV6-5 and TRBJ1-2, with D possibly TRBD1 on 5 matching bases. Trimming pared 6 bases from V and 5 bases from J, leaving 10 bases between. The CDR3 contains 12 residues. Germline V gene sequence: CDR1 MNHEY, CDR2 SVGAGI.

The rearrangement joins TRBV7-9 to TRBJ2-5; no clear D. This CDR3 contains 14 residues. Germline V CDR1 and CDR2: SEHNR, FQNEAQ (reference sequence). V lost 5 bases, J lost 3 bases, and 13 bases lay in between. The CDR3 is CASSPGTDEETQYF. DNA for the CDR3: TGTGCCAGCAGCCCTGGAACAGACGAAGAGACCCAGTACTTC.

This chain joins TRBV6-6 and TRBJ1-2; D gene unclear. Germline lookup yields CDR1 MNHNY and CDR2 SVGAGI (reference sequence). Trimming took 6 bases from V and 2 from J, leaving 10 bases between them. CDR3 length equals 13 residues. The CDR3 DNA reads as TGTGCCAGCAGCCAAGTAGCGAACTATGGCTACACCTTC. Translation: CASSQVANYGYTF.

The V call is TRBV6-2 or TRBV6-3, the J call TRBJ1-5; no clear D gene. CDR3 length: 16 amino acids. The germline V gene has CDR1 MNHEY and CDR2 SVGEGT. Trimming cost V 4 bases and J 7 bases, with 20 bases left between them. DNA of the CDR3: TGTGCCAGCAGTTCCCGGGAGGTCCCCATACCGCAGCCCCAGCATTTT. It encodes CASSSREVPIPQPQHF.

The chain links TRBV4-1 to TRBJ1-3, with a tentative D call TRBD1 (5 bases). Germline loops: CDR1 MGHRA, CDR2 YSYEKL. The V end lost 0 bases, the J end lost 2 bases, and 14 bases lay between the germline ends. This CDR3 is built from 17 residues. The CDR3: CASSQEGGLWAGNTIYF. The CDR3, as DNA: TGCGCCAGCAGCCAAGAGGGGGGACTTTGGGCTGGAAACACCATATATTTT.

The V gene is TRBV15, the J gene TRBJ1-2, with a possible D match to TRBD1 (5 bases). From germline, CDR1 is LNHNV and CDR2 YYDKDF (reference sequence). This CDR3 contains 16 residues. V was cut by 1 base and J by 7 bases, with 19 bases left in between. CDR3 bases: TGTGCCACCAGCAGAGTAGTCGACAGACTCGGTGGTGGCTACACCTTC. The encoded protein is CATSRVVDRLGGGYTF.

This clone was observed once. This chain links TRBV29-1 with TRBJ1-2, with D unclear. Germline values: CDR1 SQVTM, CDR2 ANQGSEA. This CDR3 region has 11 residues. V lost 4 bases and J 6 bases, leaving 9 bases between the germline ends. This chain's CDR3 is CSVAAAHGYTF. CDR3 nucleotides: TGCAGCGTTGCGGCGGCTCATGGCTACACCTTC.

The genes are TRBV12-5 and TRBJ1-3; tentatively, D is TRBD1 (5 bases). CDR3 length: 14 amino acids. CDR1 is LGHNT and CDR2 is FRNRAP in the germline V gene. V lost 5 bases to trimming and J lost 4 bases, with 12 bases between them. The CDR3 coding sequence is TGTGCTAGTGGTCCCAGCGGGGCAGGAAACACCATATATTTT. Protein: CASGPSGAGNTIYF.